A single sample is the source of the 21 T cell receptor beta chains below, sequenced in a study of blood T cell repertoires in COVID-19. Sequencing was performed with immunoSEQ multiplex PCR; in TCRdb, only in-frame clones are kept and a portion is missing. The table has roughly 130,000 clones, 70% to 80% seen once. What was sequenced was peripheral blood. The receptors derive from a woman in her 70s with COVID-19, enrolled during active disease.

The chain combines TRBV9 with TRBJ2-1; TRBD1 aligns across 8 bases. The CDR3 contains 14 residues. The J segment lost 8 bases and the V segment lost 0 bases, leaving 4 bases of the junction unmatched. Germline lookup yields CDR1 SGDLS and CDR2 YYNGEE. CDR3 sequence (DNA): TGTGCCAGCAGCGTAGTCCCAGGGGGCGATGAGCAGTTCTTC. It translates to CASSVVPGGDEQFF. Full variable domain (rest looked up from reference TRBV9 and TRBJ2-1): DSGVTQTPKHLITATGQRVTLRCSPRSGDLSVYWYQQSLDQGLQFLIQYYNGEERAKGNILERFSAQQFPDLHSELNLSSLELGDSALYFCASSVVPGGDEQFFGPGTRLTVL.

The V gene is TRBV18, the J gene TRBJ2-7; 11 bases are a match to TRBD1. V gave up 2 bases and J gave up 4 bases; unmatched junction bases: 1. The CDR3 spans 14 residues. CDR1 and CDR2 from the germline V gene are KGHSH and LQKENI. The CDR3 DNA reads TGTGCCAGCTCACCAGGGACAGGGGGATACGAGCAGTACTTC. Protein sequence: CASSPGTGGYEQYF.

The chain joins TRBV6-6 to TRBJ2-5; D perhaps matches TRBD2 (6 bases). CDR3 length equals 13 residues. CDR1 and CDR2 from the germline V gene are MNHNY and SVGAGI (reference sequence). Deletions cut 7 bases from V and 5 bases from J, with 14 bases between. The CDR3 DNA is TGTGCCAGCAAGGGCCTGGGAGGCGAGACCCAGTACTTC. Translation gives CASKGLGGETQYF.

The chain is built from TRBV5-4 and TRBJ1-1; D is perhaps TRBD1 (6 bases). The CDR3 totals 13 residues. Deletions cut 2 bases from V and 4 bases from J, with 9 bases between. From germline, CDR1 is SGHNT and CDR2 YYREEE (reference sequence). In DNA form, the CDR3 reads TGTGCCAGCAGCTTACAGGGTGGCACTGAAGCTTTCTTT. Translation: CASSLQGGTEAFF.

The chain carries TRBV6-4 and TRBJ1-1; tentatively, D is TRBD1 (5 bases). Trimming shortened V by 4 bases and J by 5 bases, and 17 bases separated the two germline ends. Germline V CDR1 and CDR2: MRHNA, SNTAGT. The CDR3 covers 15 residues. Written as DNA, the CDR3 is TGTGCCAGCAGTGCCTCGGACAAGGGGTGGACTGAAGCTTTCTTT. Translated, it gives CASSASDKGWTEAFF.

This chain connects TRBV6-5 to TRBJ1-2, with TRBD1 as a possible D gene (5 bases). The CDR3 sequence is 13 residues long. V was pared by 10 bases and J by 3 bases, with 15 bases between. The V gene's germline CDR1 is MNHEY and CDR2 SVGAGI. In DNA, the CDR3 is TGTGCCACAAAGTCGCAGGGCTACTATGGCTACACCTTC. Translated: CATKSQGYYGYTF.

The chain joins TRBV28 to TRBJ1-1; no clear D. V lost 2 bases to trimming and J lost 1 base, with 14 bases between them. CDR1 and CDR2 from the germline V gene are MDHEN and SYDVKM. The CDR3 loop spans 16 amino acids. CDR3 sequence reads: CASSLTQAHTNTEAFF. DNA of the CDR3: TGTGCCAGCAGTTTAACCCAGGCCCACACGAACACTGAAGCTTTCTTT. Supplemented by reference TRBV28 and TRBJ1-1, the full variable domain reads DVKVTQSSRYLVKRTGEKVFLECVQDMDHENMFWYRQDPGLGLRLIYFSYDVKMKEKGDIPEGYSVSREKKERFSLILESASTNQTSMYLCASSLTQAHTNTEAFFGQGTRLTVV.

The V call is TRBV18, the J call TRBJ1-2; possible D gene TRBD1, 5 bases. V gave up 6 bases and J gave up 7 bases, with 18 bases separating them. Germline CDR1 reads KGHSH; CDR2 reads LQKENI. The CDR3 consists of 14 residues. Written as DNA, the CDR3 is TGTGCCAGCTCGGCAGACCAGGGTGGTTTTGGCTACACCTTC. Its protein product is CASSADQGGFGYTF.

The chain joins TRBV7-9 to TRBJ2-2, with 10 nucleotides matching TRBD1. Germline lookup yields CDR1 SEHNR and CDR2 FQNEAQ (reference sequence). The CDR3 contains 17 residues. V dropped 4 bases and J dropped 3; count of bases not matched to a gene: 8. CDR3 in DNA: TGTGCCAGCAGCTCAACATTGGACAGGGGGGACACCGGGGAGCTGTTTTTT. Residues: CASSSTLDRGDTGELFF. The whole variable domain, filled in from reference TRBV7-9 and TRBJ2-2, reads DTGVSQNPRHKITKRGQNVTFRCDPISEHNRLYWYRQTLGQGPEFLTYFQNEAQLEKSRLLSDRFSAERPKGSFSTLEIQRTEQGDSAMYLCASSSTLDRGDTGELFFGEGSRLTVL.

This clone was detected once. The CDR3 spells CASSSGYGYTF. As DNA, the CDR3 is TGTGCCAGCAGCTCCGGGTATGGCTACACCTTC. The chain recombines TRBV28 with TRBJ1-2; no clear D. Germline V gives CDR1 MDHEN, CDR2 SYDVKM. The CDR3 spans 11 residues. V was shortened by 6 bases and J by 5 bases, with 7 bases between the two germline ends.

This chain uses TRBV6-4 with TRBJ2-3; 9 bases are shared with TRBD2. Per the germline V gene, CDR1 is MRHNA and CDR2 is SNTAGT. The V and J ends lost 4 bases and 1 base, in that order; junction bases with no gene match: 3. This CDR3 contains 15 residues. CDR3 sequence reads: CASSAIAGGTDTQYF. The CDR3 coding sequence is TGTGCCAGCAGTGCCATAGCGGGGGGCACAGATACGCAGTATTTT.

The chain carries TRBV6-2 or TRBV6-3 and TRBJ1-1; 9 nucleotides agree with TRBD1. V shed 6 bases, J shed 4 bases, and the junction held 6 bases outside the gene matches. The CDR3 is 14 residues long. CDR1 and CDR2 (germline): MNHEY, SVGEGT. CDR3 sequence reads: CASSLRTGATEAFF. The CDR3 bases are TGTGCCAGCAGCCTACGGACAGGGGCCACTGAAGCTTTCTTT.

This CDR3 is CASSYSVGAEAFF. In DNA form, the CDR3 reads TGTGCCAGCAGTTACTCGGTGGGCGCTGAAGCTTTCTTT. The chain is built from TRBV6-5 and TRBJ1-1; D is uncertain. The CDR3 spans 13 residues. Germline V lookup: CDR1 MNHEY, CDR2 SVGAGI. V gave up 0 bases and J gave up 6 bases, with 8 bases separating them.

Details on this clone: The sample carries other DNA sequences with the same CDR3. The J gene is TRBJ1-4, the V gene TRBV6-2 or TRBV6-3; D not certain. The germline gives CDR1 MNHEY, CDR2 SVGEGT. Trimming removed 5 bases from V and 5 bases from J, with 18 bases in between. The CDR3 totals 16 residues. Here the CDR3 reads CASSIQAPMSNEKLFF. As DNA, the CDR3 is TGTGCCAGCAGTATCCAGGCGCCAATGTCCAATGAAAAACTGTTTTTT.

The chain is built from TRBV4-1 and TRBJ1-2; TRBD1 matches 8 bases. The CDR3 spans 15 residues. The germline CDR1 and CDR2 sequences are MGHRA and YSYEKL. Unmatched junction bases numbered 10, after V lost 3 bases and J lost 7 bases. Here the CDR3 reads CASSQTGQGAPGYTF. DNA for the CDR3: TGCGCCAGCAGCCAGACGGGGCAGGGGGCGCCTGGCTACACCTTC.

This chain joins TRBV3-1 (or the pseudogene TRBV3-2) and TRBJ2-7, with D uncertain. Germline CDR1 reads LGHDT; CDR2 reads YNNKEL (reference sequence). The length of the CDR3 is 12 residues. The V and J ends lost 2 bases and 4 bases respectively, with 6 bases between them. The CDR3 loop is CASSQRGYEQYF. Here the CDR3 DNA reads TGTGCCAGCAGCCAACGCGGTTACGAGCAGTACTTC.

This chain joins TRBV7-8 and TRBJ2-7; 9 bases fit TRBD1. The CDR3 consists of 15 residues. CDR1 is SGHVS and CDR2 is FQNEAQ in the germline V gene. Trimming at V came to 5 bases and at J to 3 bases, leaving 8 bases not matched to a gene. The DNA for the CDR3 is TGTGCCAGCAGCACCAACTCGGGACAGGGCTACGAGCAGTACTTC. Translated, it gives CASSTNSGQGYEQYF.

In DNA form, the CDR3 reads TGTGCCAGTAGTGCTCCGGGTATTCGGTATTTT. Its protein is CASSAPGIRYF. The chain uses TRBV19 and TRBJ2-3, with no clear D. Germline V CDR1 and CDR2: LNHDA, SQIVND (reference sequence). The V gene lost 5 bases and the J gene lost 14 bases, with 14 bases spanning the gap. The CDR3 sequence is 11 residues long.

The chain uses TRBV4-2 and TRBJ2-5, with 7 bases that match TRBD2. The germline CDR1 and CDR2 sequences are LGHNA and YNFKEQ. The length of the CDR3 is 16 residues. V lost 2 bases and J lost 2; bases outside the gene matches: 8. For the CDR3, the DNA is TGTGCCAGCAGCCAACTAGAACCGGGACTACAAGAGACCCAGTACTTC. Protein sequence: CASSQLEPGLQETQYF.

The chain employs TRBV19 and TRBJ1-1; D possibly corresponds to TRBD1 (5 bases). Germline V lookup: CDR1 LNHDA, CDR2 SQIVND (reference sequence). Trimming stripped 3 bases from V and 9 bases from J, with 8 bases between. The CDR3 contains 11 residues. CDR3 DNA sequence: TGTGCCAGTAGTATCGCAGGGAAAGCTTTCTTT. Translated, it gives CASSIAGKAFF.

The rearrangement joins TRBV6-2 or TRBV6-3 to TRBJ2-1, with 11 bases that match TRBD2. CDR3 length equals 17 residues. V shed 6 bases, J shed 5 bases, and the junction held 12 bases outside the gene matches. The V gene's germline CDR1 is MNHEY and CDR2 SVGEGT. The CDR3 DNA reads as TGTGCCAGCAGCCGAGGAGCACTAGCGGGGGAGGACAATGAGCAGTTCTTC. Encoded protein: CASSRGALAGEDNEQFF.